A selection of T cell receptor beta chains follows, all from one sample in a study of blood T cell repertoires in COVID-19. The protocol was immunoSEQ multiplex PCR, while the TCRdb copy is restricted to in-frame clones and leaves out a portion. The profile covers tens of thousands of clones, with 88% appearing a single time and roughly 5.6% taken by the ten largest. Sample: peripheral blood. These receptors all stem from a human donor in a cohort sampled during active COVID-19. CDR3s include the opening cysteine and the closing phenylalanine or tryptophan. The D gene is left open where the match is weak. Clone size appears in some rows only: once, few, many, or a class for an expanded clone.

CASSLGVNEKLFF | TGCGCCAGCAGCTTGGGAGTTAATGAAAAACTGTTTTTT | 13 | - | TRBJ1-4 | - | TRBV5-1
CASNGQGFQPQHF | TGTGCCAGCAATGGACAGGGGTTTCAGCCCCAGCATTTT | 13 | - | TRBJ1-5 | TRBD1 | TRBV6-6
CATSRGLAGVSLSGANVLTF | TGTGCCACCAGCAGGGGACTAGCGGGAGTTTCCCTCTCTGGGGCCAACGTCCTGACTTTC | 20 | - | TRBJ2-6 | TRBD2 | TRBV15
CASSMVRGSNQPQHF | TGTGCCAGTAGTATGGTCAGGGGCTCCAATCAGCCCCAGCATTTT | 15 | - | TRBJ1-5 | - | TRBV19
CASSKGLAGGPQFF | TGTGCCAGCAGCAAGGGACTAGCGGGGGGCCCTCAGTTCTTC | 14 | - | TRBJ2-1 | TRBD2 | TRBV7-2
CASSPNTGGGVF | TGTGCCAGCAGTCCCAATACAGGCGGGGGTGTTTTT | 12 | - | TRBJ1-4 | - | TRBV12-3/TRBV12-4
CASSPDSNTEAFF | TGTGCCAGCAGCCCAGACTCGAACACTGAAGCTTTCTTT | 13 | - | TRBJ1-1 | - | TRBV12-3/TRBV12-4
CASSPGGSGEETQYF | TGTGCCAGCTCACCCGGGGGTAGCGGGGAAGAGACCCAGTACTTC | 15 | - | TRBJ2-5 | TRBD2 | TRBV18
CASSTSTGEANYGYTF | - | 16 | - | TRBJ1-2 | - | TRBV2
CASSPGGAAGVHNEQFF | TGCGCCAGCAGCCCGGGGGGGGCAGCGGGGGTCCACAATGAGCAGTTCTTC | 17 | - | TRBJ2-1 | TRBD2 | TRBV4-3
CASSHGTGVGYTF | TGCGCCAGCAGCCATGGGACAGGGGTTGGCTACACCTTC | 13 | - | TRBJ1-2 | TRBD1 | TRBV4-1
CASSSRELIGTDTQYF | TGCGCCAGCAGCTCACGGGAGTTAATTGGTACAGATACGCAGTATTTT | 16 | - | TRBJ2-3 | - | TRBV4-1
CASSQLADQPQHF | TGTGCCAGCAGCCAATTGGCGGATCAGCCCCAGCATTTT | 13 | - | TRBJ1-5 | - | TRBV16
CASSLETGGPETQYF | TGCGCCAGCAGCTTAGAGACAGGGGGCCCTGAGACCCAGTACTTC | 15 | - | TRBJ2-5 | TRBD1 | TRBV5-1
CASSLQTSASTDTQYF | TGTGCCAGTAGTCTACAAACTAGTGCTAGCACAGATACGCAGTATTTT | 16 | once | TRBJ2-3 | - | TRBV19
CASSFDSYNEQFF | TGTGCCAGCAGCTTTGACAGTTACAATGAGCAGTTCTTC | 13 | - | TRBJ2-1 | - | TRBV7-3
CATSETLAGTLDEQFF | TGTGCCACCAGTGAAACACTAGCGGGGACGCTGGATGAGCAGTTCTTC | 16 | - | TRBJ2-1 | TRBD2 | TRBV24-1
CASSQHLDPSEQYF | TGCGCCAGCAGCCAACACCTCGATCCGAGCGAGCAGTACTTC | 14 | few | TRBJ2-7 | - | TRBV4-3
CASSQEVAGSNRELFF | TGCGCCAGCAGCCAAGAAGTAGCCGGCTCTAACCGGGAGCTGTTTTTT | 16 | - | TRBJ2-2 | - | TRBV4-1
CASSQDFLASYNEQFF | TGTGCCAGCAGCCAAGACTTCCTAGCATCCTACAATGAGCAGTTCTTC | 16 | - | TRBJ2-1 | - | TRBV4-2
CATSSAGAYTGELFF | TGTGCCACCAGTAGTGCAGGGGCTTATACCGGGGAGCTGTTTTTT | 15 | - | TRBJ2-2 | - | TRBV24-1
CASSQEANGAGLAEIYEQYF | TGCGCCAGCAGCCAAGAAGCAAACGGGGCAGGACTAGCGGAAATTTACGAGCAGTACTTC | 20 | once | TRBJ2-7 | TRBD2 | TRBV4-1
CASSPRNYGYTF | TGTGCCAGCAGTCCACGGAACTATGGCTACACCTTC | 12 | - | TRBJ1-2 | - | TRBV6-5
CASSERGQGSGKGYTF | TGTGCCAGCAGTGAAAGGGGACAGGGTTCGGGGAAGGGCTACACCTTC | 16 | few | TRBJ1-2 | TRBD1 | TRBV2
CASSPLTGNTGELFF | TGTGCCAGCAGCCCCTTGACAGGGAACACCGGGGAGCTGTTTTTT | 15 | - | TRBJ2-2 | - | TRBV11-3
CASSYGREQFF | TGTGCCAGCAGTTACGGGCGTGAGCAGTTCTTC | 11 | few | TRBJ2-1 | - | TRBV6-6
CASSPGTGHTGELFF | TGTGCCAGCAGCCCCGGGACAGGGCACACCGGGGAGCTGTTTTTT | 15 | - | TRBJ2-2 | TRBD1 | TRBV11-3
CASSPRGTSSSYEQYF | TGTGCCAGTAGCCCACGGGGGACTTCCAGCTCCTACGAGCAGTACTTC | 16 | - | TRBJ2-7 | - | TRBV19
CASSLQGAGQPQHF | TGTGCCAGCAGTCTACAGGGGGCGGGTCAGCCCCAGCATTTT | 14 | - | TRBJ1-5 | TRBD1 | TRBV2
CASSNQRVGSGANVLTF | TGTGCCAGTTCCAATCAGCGGGTCGGCTCTGGGGCCAACGTCCTGACTTTC | 17 | once | TRBJ2-6 | - | TRBV18
CASSPRQGVTNYGYTF | TGTGCCAGCAGCCCCCGACAGGGAGTCACTAACTATGGCTACACCTTC | 16 | - | TRBJ1-2 | TRBD1 | TRBV3-1/TRBV3-2
CASSFPTSGRETGELFF | TGTGCCAGCAGCTTTCCGACTAGCGGGAGAGAAACCGGGGAGCTGTTTTTT | 17 | - | TRBJ2-2 | TRBD2 | TRBV11-2
CASSFRGGETQYF | TGTGCCAGCAGCTTTCGGGGGGGTGAGACCCAGTACTTC | 13 | - | TRBJ2-5 | TRBD2 | TRBV5-6
CASSVYYTGELFF | TGTGCCAGCAGTGTGTATTACACCGGGGAGCTGTTTTTT | 13 | - | TRBJ2-2 | - | TRBV2